The entry below gives a single T cell receptor (beta chain) sequence along with its context. Its specific antigen is unknown. It has no much larger one-base neighbor in the sample; base qualities were not kept. TCR cDNA was made using 5'RACE template switching, a step that added a universal primer site and unique molecular identifiers. cDNA synthesis was primed from both the TCR alpha and TCR beta constant segments. Library amplification involved two PCR steps, and the second step added sample barcodes and sequencing adapters. Sequencing of the libraries was done on either Illumina HiSeq 2500 (2x100 bp) or NovaSeq (2x150 bp). The original methods were these. MIGEC handled demultiplexing of reads and collapsing into UMI consensus sequences, while MiXCR performed V(D)J alignment. Vaccine-responding clonotypes were defined with edgeR using replicate PBMC samples, requiring FDR below 0.01 and a log2 fold change above 5 up to day 15. Each bulk clonotype was labeled CD4 or CD8 based on which sequenced repertoire, CD4 or CD8, contained the clonotype at higher abundance. The public sequencing data were trimmed at Q25 with fastp and processed into clonotypes with MiXCR by TCRdb, which kept only in-frame beta chains. One record per CDR3 amino acid sequence lists the most common genes and DNA. The V and J calls were not made by the authors but by TCRdb's processing. In this sample the table shows about 510,000 distinct CDR3 sequences, about a fifth of which occur a single time. The ten most abundant clones make up approximately 15% of the sample.

This sample is part of a study of T cells after yellow fever vaccination (dated by TCRdb to between 2018 and 2020). For context, the study as a whole: Libraries from fractions with low cell numbers were prepared with the SMART-Seq v4 Ultra Low Input RNA kit. To follow T-cell clones before and after both primary and booster YFV17D yellow fever vaccination, bulk TCR alpha and beta repertoires underwent longitudinal sequencing. Two healthy male donors, one aged 18 to 30 and one aged 30 to 40 years, were included in the cohort. Bulk PBMC replicates and cell subsets were isolated from blood drawn at multiple timepoints before and after both primary and secondary immunization. Beyond this particular receptor, the publication reports: Most clones expanded after primary vaccination were re-detected after the booster (around 96% of CD4 and 88% of CD8), suggesting broad memory maintenance. A small share of clonotypes was detected in both CD4 and CD8 compartments, with the overlap likely arising from convergent recombination. The study included only a couple of donors, which limits how far the findings can be generalized. Because abundant contaminating clonotypes from the bulk population could be contained in FACS-sorted repertoires, computational filtering was required. Compared with the primary T-cell response, the secondary T-cell response was faster but weaker, reaching its peak on day 5 rather than on day 15.

Per the publication, the treatment or condition label means: live attenuated yellow fever vaccine strain. Two biological replicates of bulk PBMCs were collected at each blood-draw timepoint. PBMCs were isolated from peripheral blood using a standard Ficoll-Paque protocol. TriZol was used to extract RNA from bulk PBMCs, from CD4 and CD8 fractions, and from dextramer-positive and dextramer-negative fractions. CDR1 and CDR2 are read off the germline V gene as SGHTA and FQGNSA. Here V drops 5 bases and J drops 5 bases, and the junction holds 7 bases not matched to any gene. Its CDR3 holds 15 amino acids, cysteine through phenylalanine. CDR3 DNA only is kept here, 45 bases in frame from base 1.

The sequencing used PBMCs, collected roughly 20 days after the first yellow fever vaccination. This TCR came from a man younger than 30 who received the YFV17D yellow fever vaccine. Recombination connected TRBV7-2 to TRBJ2-1, and 9 junction bases match TRBD2. The CDR3 protein sequence reads: CASSVSGGANNEQFF. The bases read TGTGCCAGCAGCGTTAGCGGGGGAGCGAACAATGAGCAGTTCTTC.